Sequencing of this TCR beta chain was carried out in a study of T cells in women clearing cervical HPV infection. Overall study: Case blood was drawn when the lesion was first found; control blood after infection became undetectable.

Cervical HPV DNA detected by MY09/MY11 PCR, typed by dot-blot. Produced via immunoSEQ multiplex PCR; TCRdb's table is partial and in-frame only. This repertoire includes some 25,000 clones. Sample: blood buffy coat. The TCR was taken from a woman between 18 and 70 years old with a cervical HPV16 infection that either progressed to CIN3+ or cleared (not recorded which).

The CDR3 here is CASSLVDRGSYEQYF. Incomplete CDR3 DNA: TGTGCCAGCAGCTTGGTGGACAGGGGCTCCTACGAG. This rearrangement joins TRBV5-4 to TRBJ2-7; 9 bases are shared with TRBD1. The read is 3 residues too short to cover the CDR3 end, so that end is filled in from the germline J gene. The CDR3 is 15 amino acids. The germline V gene has CDR1 SGHNT and CDR2 YYREEE (reference sequence). V lost 0 bases, J lost 0 bases, and 1 base stayed unmatched.